These 3 T cell receptor beta chains were all obtained from the same sample, sequenced in a study of T-cell memory formation after mild COVID-19. TCRdb redid the calling of the 5' RACE reads with MiXCR, one entry per CDR3 protein. In the table there are about 440,000 distinct CDR3 sequences, 15% to 20% of which are singletons. The sample consisted of PBMCs or a T cell subset sorted from them (not recorded which). The source of these receptors is an adult woman who had mild COVID-19 (a few samples of this study predate the infection). Cell type and time point are not known.

V gene TRBV7-9 combines with J gene TRBJ2-7, with TRBD2 as a possible D gene (5 bases). The CDR3 extends over 17 amino acids. CDR1 is SEHNR and CDR2 is FQNEAQ in the germline V gene (reference sequence). V shed 1 base and J shed 0 bases, with 16 bases lying between them. The CDR3 protein is CASSLGGFRRDSYEQYF. CDR3 bases: TGTGCCAGCAGCTTAGGTGGGTTTCGCCGGGACTCCTACGAGCAGTACTTC.

The sample holds a few counts of this clonotype. The V call is TRBV10-3, the J call TRBJ1-3, with 8 bases matching TRBD1. CDR1 ENHRY and CDR2 SYGVKD come from the germline V gene. V shed 6 bases, J shed 3 bases, and the junction held 4 bases outside the gene matches. The CDR3 runs 14 residues. Here the CDR3 reads CAIRPGGGGNTIYF. Written as DNA, the CDR3 is TGTGCCATCAGACCAGGGGGCGGTGGAAACACCATATATTTT.

This chain uses TRBV14 with TRBJ2-5, with 11 nucleotides matching TRBD1. After removal of 4 bases from V and 6 bases from J, the junction contained 7 bases not matched to a gene. Germline CDR1 SGHDN, CDR2 FVKESK. CDR3 size: 15 residues. The CDR3 loop is CASSLRTGGSKTQYF. The CDR3 DNA reads as TGTGCCAGCAGCCTGAGGACAGGGGGCTCGAAGACCCAGTACTTC.